This entry features one TCR beta chain sequence. Its cognate antigen is unknown. This sample was included in a study of vaccination effects on CD4 cells after COVID-19. General study points: Late post-vaccination, clones induced by infection and those induced by vaccine underwent marked clonal contraction.

The data were produced by immunoSEQ multiplex PCR, yet TCRdb's version contains in-frame clones alone and is incomplete. Among some 63,000 clones, just over 70% were seen once, and the ten largest hold around a quarter. This CDR3 spans 15 amino acids. Per the germline V gene, CDR1 is SNHLY and CDR2 is FYNNEI. V was trimmed by 6 bases and J by 1 base, leaving 14 bases between them. Upon completion of about ten days in culture, CD4+ T cells were isolated. The source was CD4+ T cells from PBMCs cultured without peptide, collected before COVID-19 vaccination. The J gene is TRBJ2-3, the V gene TRBV2; perhaps TRBD1 as D (6 bases). The receptor's source is a human donor who had a prior SARS-CoV-2 infection. The DNA for the CDR3 is TGTGCCAGCAGCCCCGGGACACTAGGCACAGATACGCAGTATTTT. It encodes CASSPGTLGTDTQYF. The full variable domain, completed using reference TRBV2 and TRBJ2-3, is EPEVTQTPSHQVTQMGQEVILRCVPISNHLYFYWYRQILGQKVEFLVSFYNNEISEKSEIFDDQFSVERPDGSNFTLKIRSTKLEDSAMYFCASSPGTLGTDTQYFGPGTRLTVL.